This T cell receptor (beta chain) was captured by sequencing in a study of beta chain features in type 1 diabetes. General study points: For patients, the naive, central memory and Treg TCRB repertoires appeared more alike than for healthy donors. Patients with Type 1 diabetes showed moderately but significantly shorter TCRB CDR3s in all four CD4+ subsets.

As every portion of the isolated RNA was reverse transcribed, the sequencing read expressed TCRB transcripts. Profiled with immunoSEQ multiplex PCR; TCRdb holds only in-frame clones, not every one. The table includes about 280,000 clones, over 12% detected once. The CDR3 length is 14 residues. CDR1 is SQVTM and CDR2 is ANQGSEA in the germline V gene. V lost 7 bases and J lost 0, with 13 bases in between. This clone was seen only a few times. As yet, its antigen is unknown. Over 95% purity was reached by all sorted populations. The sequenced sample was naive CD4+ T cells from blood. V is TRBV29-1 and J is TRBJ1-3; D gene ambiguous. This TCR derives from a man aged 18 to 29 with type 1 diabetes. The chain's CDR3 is CSGDETGSGNTIYF. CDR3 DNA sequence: TGCAGCGGTGACGAGACGGGCTCTGGAAACACCATATATTTT. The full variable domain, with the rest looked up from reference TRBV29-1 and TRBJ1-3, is SAVISQKPSRDICQRGTSLTIQCQVDSQVTMMFWYRQQPGQSLTLIATANQGSEATYESGFVIDKFPISRPNLTFSTLTVSNMSPEDSSIYLCSGDETGSGNTIYFGEGSWLTVV.